Detailed here is one TCR beta chain. What this receptor recognizes is not known. The junction departs from the called germline gene at one end, perhaps through a read error. The sample comes from a study of T cell clonotyping in hematopoietic cell transplantation (dated by TCRdb to the early 2020s). In the study overall: Recipient samples taken before transplant were obtained following cytoreduction. Recruitment of patients was conducted between late 2015 and January 2017, and follow-up was continued until late 2020 or death. The study collected around 130 blood samples from approximately 40 consecutive transplant recipients and their related donors. What the study reported, not specific to this receptor: Recipient repertoires showed only a small fraction of overlap with donor repertoires, and over 95% appeared de novo at the given depth. A decrease in recipient TCR diversity was observed after transplant, and a progressive increase in pathologically expanded clonotypes was seen from day 30 to day 180. Donor and pretransplant recipient Inverse Simpson Index values predicted broader posttransplant TCR repertoire diversity. The sample size was limited, and because cells were not sorted, the contributions of CD4 and CD8 repertoires could not be separated.

The time point label, as the study defines it: recipient sample about 28 days before transplant, after cytoreduction. Recipient blood was collected about 28 days before transplant and at days 30, 100 and 180 after transplant. Nuclei Lysis Solution was used to extract genomic DNA from fresh or cryopreserved unfractionated peripheral blood mononuclear cells. With the immunoSEQ assay, which is a bias-controlled multiplex PCR relying on V- and J-specific primers, TCR beta CDR3 regions were amplified from genomic DNA. A second PCR step added a proprietary barcode and Illumina adapter sequences to the CDR3 amplicons. CDR3 libraries were sequenced on an Illumina MiSeq instrument. In the paper's pipeline: Export and quality control were done with immunoSEQ Analyzer 3.0, while downstream analyses used R Bioconductor and Immunarch. Only productive rearrangements in the normalized downsampled data set went into calculating the repertoire metrics. In the normalized cohort, a clonotype counted as pathologically expanded if the clonotype was larger than 5 templates. Repertoire diversity was measured with the Inverse Simpson Index. CMV-specificity analyses were carried out on the non-normalized data set to capture all clonotypes. The immuneACCESS repertoire file appears here via TCRdb, limited to in-frame rearrangements. These files lack a portion of the clones; in checked studies, under half of the deficit traces to unresolved V genes, and the cause of the others is not known. V and J calls and clone size are copied from that table; D and trimming were computed from the DNA. For this sample the table gives 10,000 to 11,000 clones, of which 80% to 90% were detected only once. The ten most abundant clones make up 14% to 15% of the sample.

CDR1 MNHNY and CDR2 SVGAGI are derived from the germline V gene (reference sequence). Its CDR3 holds 13 amino acids, cysteine through phenylalanine. Only CDR3 DNA is held: 39 bases, read in frame from base 1. The V and J segments used are TRBV6-6 and TRBJ1-2, with the D gene not clear enough to name. The TCR sequence derives from a woman aged 45-59 years with chronic myeloid leukemia. Some clones in this sample may be carry-over from other donors' samples. This material consisted of peripheral blood mononuclear cells, taken before stem cell transplant. The CDR3 reads CASGYQSNYGYTF. The nucleotides read TGTGCCAGCGGTTATCAGTCTAACTATGGCTACACCTTC.